This T cell receptor (beta chain) emerged from a study of T-cell memory formation after mild COVID-19. The wider study: TCR clusters were largely donor specific.

TCRdb reprocessed the 5' RACE reads with MiXCR, giving one entry per CDR3 protein. This sample has roughly 250,000 distinct CDR3 sequences, with over 15% found just once. Regarding the study as a whole: CD4+ contracting clones lay mainly in CM and EM, CD8+ ones in EMRA. Clones shrinking between day 15 and 85 showed a balanced CD4/CD8 split, and those that grew later tilted toward CD4+.

This clonotype came up a few times. The antigen is unknown. The sample comprised PBMCs or a T cell subset sorted from them (not recorded which). The origin of this receptor is a man aged 18 to 30 who had mild COVID-19 (a few samples of this study predate the infection). Cell type and time point are not known.

CDR3 DNA: TGTGCCAGCGGGGGGGCCGGCACAGATACGCAGTATTTT. This codes for CASGGAGTDTQYF. The chain recombines TRBV7-6 with TRBJ2-3, with a possible D match to TRBD2 (7 bases). Germline values: CDR1 SGHVS, CDR2 FNYEAQ. The CDR3 sequence is 13 residues long. V lost 8 bases and J 1 base, leaving 10 bases between the germline ends. The entire variable domain, with the rest obtained from reference TRBV7-6 and TRBJ2-3, is as follows: GAGVSQSPRYKVTKRGQDVALRCDPISGHVSLYWYRQALGQGPEFLTYFNYEAQQDKSGLPNDRFSAERPEGSISTLTIQRTEQRDSAMYRCASGGAGTDTQYFGPGTRLTVL.